The TCR beta chain under discussion was sequenced for a study of CD8 T cells in Susac syndrome. Findings and caveats of the study: The authors acknowledged that the study's TCR sequencing and HLA analysis involved relatively few individuals.

Random hexamers primed reverse transcription of 0.5 to 1 ug RNA. MiXCR was run by TCRdb on the immunoSEQ multiplex PCR reads, yielding one entry per CDR3 protein. The profile shows about 300,000 distinct CDR3 sequences, around 91% of them singletons. On this clonotype: Its antigen is not identified.

The germline CDR1 and CDR2 sequences are LGHDT and YNNKEL (reference sequence). Between the trimmed V and J ends, which lost 7 bases and 5 bases, there was a span of 11 bases. CDR3 size: 13 residues. Sequencing of TCR beta was performed on blood CD8+ and CD4+ T cells. Stable or active relapsing-remitting multiple sclerosis, untreated and meeting revised McDonald criteria, defined the controls. Negative isolation yielded CD4+ and CD8+ T cells, and FACS enriched TEMRA cells. The rearrangement uses TRBV3-1 and TRBJ2-2, with D maybe TRBD1 (6 bases). The sequence came from a human donor with multiple sclerosis. The specimen sequenced was CD8+ T cells from PBMCs. The CDR3 DNA is TGTGCCAGCAACAAAGGGGGAACCGGGGAGCTGTTTTTT. Protein sequence: CASNKGGTGELFF.